The sequence of this TCR beta chain was determined in a study of blood T cell repertoires in COVID-19. Turning to the study itself: The samples span acute and convalescent COVID-19 from the United States, Italy and Spain.

In the original processing: For nucleated cells, counts were estimated from reference gene primer amplification. The data were produced by immunoSEQ multiplex PCR, yet TCRdb's version contains in-frame clones alone and is incomplete. Clonal size and the V and J genes are those of that table, whereas D and trimming came from the DNA. In the table there are around 91,000 clones, roughly 85% of which are singletons. Trimming cost V 1 base and J 2 bases, with 6 bases left between them. Germline values: CDR1 SGHDN, CDR2 FVKESK. The CDR3 is made up of 14 amino acids. This clone was detected once. The receptor was isolated from a man older than 75 with acute or convalescent COVID-19. Sequenced material: peripheral blood. The chain recombines TRBV14 with TRBJ1-3; possibly TRBD1 for D (6 bases). The CDR3 loop is CASSQAGAGNTIYF. The CDR3 bases are TGTGCCAGCAGCCAAGCAGGGGCTGGAAACACCATATATTTT.